The following is a T cell receptor beta chain sequence with its context. From germline, CDR1 is MDHEN and CDR2 SYDVKM. Losses at the gene ends were 5 bases for V and 4 bases for J; bases not matched to a gene: 15. The CDR3 sequence is 19 residues long. The data belong to a study of vaccination and CD4 T cells after COVID-19. In the study overall: Convalescent individuals exhibited SARS-CoV-2 positivity on nasal swab PCR, with fewer than 10 mild and one severe presentation.

From the PCR reads, TCRdb called clonotypes with MiXCR, one entry per CDR3 protein. The sample holds some 20,000 distinct CDR3 sequences, about 62% seen once. The specimen was CD4+ T cells from blood, collected after SARS-CoV-2 vaccination. The receptor comes from a human donor who had recovered from COVID-19. This chain joins TRBV28 and TRBJ2-1; TRBD2 aligns across 12 bases. CDR3 DNA sequence: TGTGCCAGCAGTCCCCGGATCCGAAAGACTAGCGGGAGATACAATGAGCAGTTCTTC. It encodes CASSPRIRKTSGRYNEQFF.